The 23 T cell receptor beta chains given below trace back to one sample, sequenced in a study of tissue T cells after allogeneic stem cell transplantation. Here immunoSEQ multiplex PCR was the method, and the copy in TCRdb shows in-frame clones only, minus some. The sample contains several thousand clones, 45% of which appear only once. Specified time point: mouse harvest day 14 after allogeneic transplant. Tail vein injection delivered 10^7 T-cell-depleted bone marrow cells and 10^6 splenic CD5+ T cells. The specimen was lymph node tissue. The receptors stem from a female BALB/c mouse given C57BL/6 T cells with graft-versus-host disease after an allogeneic hematopoietic cell transplant.

In regard to this clone: Mouse gene names and germline throughout. The read gets to within 1 residue of the CDR3 end, and the germline J gene fills in the rest. The rearrangement links TRBV15 to TRBJ2-5; D is possibly TRBD1 (7 bases). Germline V lookup: CDR1 SGHND, CDR2 FRSKSL. Between the trimmed V and J ends, which lost 5 bases and 6 bases, there was a span of 12 bases. The CDR3 is 13 residues long. CDR3 residues: CASSEGARDTQYF. Incomplete CDR3 DNA: TGTGCCAGCAGTGAGGGGGCGCGGGACACCCAGTAC.

Points on this clone: The gene symbols are mouse symbols. The read falls 1 residue short of the CDR3 end, and the missing part is taken from the germline J gene. V and J are TRBV26 and TRBJ1-1, with TRBD1 as a possible D gene (5 bases). The CDR3 is 13 amino acids. Germline CDR1 reads KGHPV; CDR2 reads FQNQEV (reference sequence). The V end lost 2 bases, the J end lost 3 bases, and 7 bases lay between the germline ends. The CDR3 sequence: CASSLGADTEVFF. CDR3 bases read: TGTGCCAGCAGTCTGGGGGCAGACACAGAAGTCTTC.

As for this clone: Genes and germline are mouse. Read sequence stops 1 residue before the CDR3 end, and the germline J gene provides the missing end. V is TRBV14 and J is TRBJ2-7, with TRBD1 matching over 9 bases. Germline lookup yields CDR1 SGHDT and CDR2 FRDEAV. The V segment lost 5 bases and the J segment 5 bases; nucleotides outside the gene matches: 8. The CDR3 extends over 14 amino acids. CDR3 amino acids: CASSFLGTGHEQYF. CDR3 DNA, as far as it was read: TGTGCCAGCAGCTTCCTCGGGACAGGGCATGAACAGTAC.

By its share, this clone is hyperexpanded. Gene names are mouse gene names. Coverage ceases 1 residue before the CDR3 finishes, and the germline J gene fills in the end. This chain joins TRBV31 and TRBJ2-1, with no clear D. This CDR3 is 11 amino acids long. Germline CDR1 reads GKSSPN; CDR2 reads SITVG. V was clipped by 3 bases and J by 5 bases, with 5 bases between them. The CDR3 region is CAWSPDAEQFF. CDR3 bases read: TGTGCCTGGAGCCCCGATGCTGAGCAGTTC.

Comments on this clone: Gene names are the mouse ones. Sequencing ends 1 residue short of the CDR3 end; the germline J gene provides the rest. The gene calls are TRBV14 and TRBJ2-7, with a possible D match to TRBD1 (6 bases). Between the trimmed V and J ends, which lost 2 bases and 7 bases, there was a span of 16 bases. Germline assignment: CDR1 SGHDT and CDR2 FRDEAV. The CDR3 spans 14 residues. CDR3 DNA, as far as it was read: TGTGCCAGCAGTTTTAGTACAGGGCCGCGGGAACAGTAC. Amino acids: CASSFSTGPREQY. From start to end, the CDR3 is CASSFSTGPREQYF. Full variable domain (missing parts from reference TRBV14 and TRBJ2-7): EAGVTQSPRYAVLQEGQAVSFWCDPISGHDTLYWYQQPRDQGPQLLVYFRDEAVIDNSQLPSDRFSAVRPKGTNSTLKIQSAKQGDTATYLCASSFSTGPREQYFGPGTRLTVL.

For this clone: Any gene name here is a mouse gene name. The read ends 1 residue before the CDR3 terminus; that terminus is restored from the germline J gene. V and J are TRBV26 and TRBJ1-3; D gene ambiguous. Germline loops: CDR1 KGHPV, CDR2 FQNQEV (reference sequence). With 6 bases removed from V and 0 bases from J, the gap between germline ends came to 9 bases. This CDR3 region has 14 residues. The CDR3 sequence is CASRAPDSGNTLYF. The covered CDR3 bases are TGTGCCAGCAGGGCCCCGGATTCTGGAAATACGCTCTAT.

This clone was detected a few times. Gene labels here are mouse ones. The read terminates 1 residue before the CDR3 end, so the remaining end is supplied by the germline J gene. The V and J genes are TRBV12-1 and TRBJ2-4; 7 bases line up with TRBD2. Per the germline V gene, CDR1 is SGHSN and CDR2 is HYEKVE. The CDR3 loop spans 14 amino acids. J was trimmed by 4 bases and V by 2 bases; bases with no gene match: 5. CDR3 DNA (partial): TGTGCCAGCTCTCCCGGGCTGGGGGAAAACACCTTGTAC. Protein sequence: CASSPGLGENTLY. In full, the CDR3 reads CASSPGLGENTLYF.

A word on this clone: Gene and germline names: mouse. The CDR3 end lies 1 residue beyond the end of the read and is filled in from the germline J gene. The chain joins TRBV2 to TRBJ2-1, with 10 bases fitting TRBD1. The CDR3 consists of 16 residues. V shed 1 base and J 5 bases; nucleotides not matched to a gene: 5. Germline V CDR1 and CDR2: LGHNA, YSYQKL. CDR3 region: CASSQVPTGGNAEQFF. CDR3 bases read: TGTGCCAGCAGCCAAGTTCCGACAGGGGGCAATGCTGAGCAGTTC.

The table lists this clone with a few counts. Gene and germline names: mouse. The read stops 1 residue short of the end of the CDR3; the missing end is completed from the germline J gene. This chain joins TRBV19 and TRBJ2-4, with 9 positions matching TRBD2. Germline V gene data show CDR1 as FNHDT and CDR2 as SITEND (reference sequence). The ends lost 0 bases at V and 0 bases at J; junction bases unmatched: 2. CDR3 length equals 16 residues. CDR3 bases read: TGTGCCAGCAGTATAGACTGGGGGGATAGTCAAAACACCTTGTAC. Protein: CASSIDWGDSQNTLY. In full, the CDR3 is CASSIDWGDSQNTLYF.

There are a few counts of this clone. The germline and genes are mouse ones. Read data end 1 residue before the CDR3 end; the end is taken from the germline J gene. The V and J genes are TRBV23 and TRBJ2-4; the table assigns TRBD2, which was not confirmed against the DNA. The CDR3 covers 11 residues. Germline values: CDR1 KGHTA, CDR2 FQNQQP. The covered CDR3 bases are TGCTCCAGCAAATGGGGGGACACCTTGTAC. Translation gives CSSKWGDTLY. The entire CDR3 protein is CSSKWGDTLYF.

For this clone: Genes and germline are mouse. The observed sequence ends 1 residue before the CDR3 terminus, with the missing tail filled in from the germline J gene. V is TRBV26 and J is TRBJ2-2, with 7 bases matching TRBD1. Germline V gene data show CDR1 as KGHPV and CDR2 as FQNQEV (reference sequence). V lost 4 bases, J lost 0 bases, and 2 bases stayed unmatched. The CDR3 sequence is 15 residues long. CDR3 residues: CASSHGTANTGQLYF. CDR3 DNA, as far as it was read: TGTGCCAGCAGTCACGGGACAGCAAACACCGGGCAGCTCTAC.

As concerns this clone: The listed genes are named as in mouse. The CDR3 extends 1 residue past the end of the read, so its final part is completed from the germline J gene. The V call is TRBV23, the J call TRBJ1-4; TRBD1 was called by the table and not checked on the DNA. Germline CDR1 reads KGHTA; CDR2 reads FQNQQP. This CDR3 is built from 14 residues. CDR3 bases read: TGCTCCAGCAGCACAGGATCTTCCAACGAAAGATTATTT. This gives the protein CSSSTGSSNERLF. The entire CDR3 protein is CSSSTGSSNERLFF.

This clone is termed large. Any gene name here is a mouse gene name. The read comes to an end 1 residue before the CDR3 does, leaving the germline J gene to fill in the end. The chain joins TRBV29 to TRBJ1-1, with a weak D call TRBD1 (5 bases). CDR1 MSHET and CDR2 SYDVDS come from the germline V gene. V dropped 8 bases and J dropped 1 base, with 5 bases sitting between them. The CDR3 length is 11 residues. The CDR3 DNA, read in part, is TGTGCTAGCGGGGGGAACACAGAAGTCTTC. This codes for CASGGNTEVF. The entire CDR3 reads CASGGNTEVFF.

The table lists this clone with a few counts. Germline and genes here are mouse. The read gets to within 1 residue of the CDR3 end, and the germline J gene fills in the rest. The genes are TRBV15 and TRBJ1-1; D is ambiguous. Trimming took 6 bases from V and 0 from J, leaving 14 bases between them. This CDR3 is 15 amino acids long. Looked up from germline, CDR1 is SGHND and CDR2 is FRSKSL. CDR3 sequence reads: CASSVPDTPNTEVFF. CDR3 DNA (partial): TGTGCCAGCAGCGTGCCCGACACACCAAACACAGAAGTCTTC.

By share of the sample, this clone is medium-sized (0.01 to 0.1%). The gene names given are mouse names. The read terminates 1 residue before the CDR3 end, so the remaining end is supplied by the germline J gene. The rearrangement links TRBV23 to TRBJ2-7; the D call TRBD2 from the table was never checked on the DNA. Germline V gene data show CDR1 as KGHTA and CDR2 as FQNQQP. There are 13 residues in the CDR3. The CDR3 loop reads CSSSQLGSYEQYF. The CDR3 DNA, read in part, is TGCTCCAGCAGTCAACTGGGGTCCTATGAACAGTAC.

This clone appeared a few times. Gene names and germline refer to mouse. The CDR3 end lies 1 residue beyond the end of the read and is filled in from the germline J gene. The V gene is TRBV3, the J gene TRBJ1-3; D possibly corresponds to TRBD1 (5 bases). The V end lost 1 base, the J end lost 4 bases, and 8 bases lay between the germline ends. Germline CDR1 SNHLY, CDR2 FYNGKV (reference sequence). The CDR3 is made up of 14 amino acids. The chain's CDR3 is CASSLGGVGNTLYF. Partial CDR3 DNA: TGTGCCAGCAGCTTAGGAGGGGTCGGAAATACGCTCTAT.

The table lists this clone with a few counts. The genes and germline here are from mouse. CDR3 residues: CASSSDRGYEQYF. The CDR3 DNA, read in part, is TGTGCCAGCAGCTCGGACAGGGGATATGAACAGTAC. The chain joins TRBV3 to TRBJ2-7; 9 positions agree with TRBD1. Read coverage stops 1 residue before the CDR3 terminus; the germline J gene supplies the remainder. CDR1 and CDR2 from the germline V gene are SNHLY and FYNGKV (reference sequence). There are 13 residues in the CDR3. V was clipped by 4 bases and J by 4 bases; unmatched bases: 2.

Comments on this clone: Mouse gene names apply. Coverage ceases 1 residue before the CDR3 finishes, and the germline J gene fills in the end. This chain uses TRBV12-1 with TRBJ2-2; 12 positions agree with TRBD2. The CDR3 totals 15 residues. With 4 bases clipped from V and 6 bases from J, the junction kept 5 bases outside the gene matches. CDR1 is SGHSN and CDR2 is HYEKVE in the germline V gene. CDR3 in amino acids: CASSRLGGRAGQLYF. The CDR3 bases that were read are TGTGCCAGCTCCCGACTGGGGGGGCGCGCCGGGCAGCTCTAC.

By share, this clone ranks as medium-sized. Gene names are mouse gene names. With the read ending 1 residue before the CDR3 end, the germline J gene is used to fill in that end. V usage is TRBV12-2 and J usage is TRBJ2-7, with 8 bases fitting TRBD2. V dropped 2 bases and J dropped 0; count of bases not matched to a gene: 2. Per germline, CDR1 SGHLS and CDR2 HYDKME. The CDR3 length is 14 residues. Incomplete CDR3 DNA: TGTGCCAGCTCTCCTGACTGGGGCTCCTATGAACAGTAC. Protein product: CASSPDWGSYEQY. In full, the CDR3 is CASSPDWGSYEQYF.

Concerning this clone itself: Each gene name is a mouse one. The read halts 1 residue ahead of the CDR3 end, with the missing end drawn from the germline J gene. The chain has TRBV12-2 and TRBJ2-7, with D perhaps matching TRBD2 (6 bases). The germline gives CDR1 SGHLS, CDR2 HYDKME. The CDR3 is made up of 12 amino acids. Trimming left V 1 base short and J 6 bases short, with 9 bases between. CDR3 loop: CASSLGGSEQYF. Partial CDR3 DNA: TGTGCCAGCTCTCTGGGGGGAAGTGAACAGTAC. Drawing the rest from reference TRBV12-2 and TRBJ2-7, the complete variable domain is NSGVVQSPRYIIKGKGERSILKCIPISGHLSVAWYQQTQGQELKFFIQHYDKMERDKGNLPSRFSVQQFDDYHSEMNMSALELEDSAVYFCASSLGGSEQYFGPGTRLTVL.

This clone is judged large. Germline and genes here are mouse. Read coverage stops 1 residue before the CDR3 terminus; the germline J gene supplies the remainder. This rearrangement joins TRBV13-1 to TRBJ2-7; TRBD2 matches 10 bases. The V and J ends lost 0 bases and 3 bases, in that order; junction bases with no gene match: 3. CDR1 is NSHNY and CDR2 is SYGAGN in the germline V gene. The CDR3 has 15 amino acids. The CDR3 bases that were read are TGTGCCAGCAGTGATGCCGGGACTGGGGACTATGAACAGTAC. Encoded protein: CASSDAGTGDYEQY. The complete CDR3 reads CASSDAGTGDYEQYF.

Of note for this clone: Mouse germline and gene names are used. The read terminates 1 residue ahead of where the CDR3 ends, so the germline J gene completes it. The rearrangement links TRBV13-3 to TRBJ2-4, with TRBD2 identical over 8 bases. CDR1 is NNHDY, CDR2 SYVADS, per germline. V trimming: 3 bases; J trimming: 0 bases; junction bases outside the gene matches: 3. This CDR3 is built from 15 residues. CDR3 DNA (partial): TGTGCCAGCAGTGCTTGGGGGGGTAGTCAAAACACCTTGTAC. It is translated as CASSAWGGSQNTLY. The complete CDR3 sequence is CASSAWGGSQNTLYF. Complete variable domain (other parts from reference TRBV13-3 and TRBJ2-4): EAAVTQSPRSKVAVTGGKVTLSCHQTNNHDYMYWYRQDTGHGLRLIHYSYVADSTEKGDIPDGYKASRPSQENFSLILELASLSQTAVYFCASSAWGGSQNTLYFGAGTRLSVL.

In regard to this clone: Gene names are mouse gene names. The CDR3 end falls 1 residue outside the read, so it is completed with the germline J gene. This chain joins TRBV3 and TRBJ1-1, with 10 positions matching TRBD1. In germline, CDR1 is SNHLY, CDR2 FYNGKV (reference sequence). V shed 0 bases and J 9 bases; nucleotides not matched to a gene: 7. This CDR3 has 15 amino acids. The CDR3 spells CASSLAPGQGLKVFF. Partial CDR3 DNA: TGTGCCAGCAGCTTAGCCCCGGGACAGGGGTTGAAAGTCTTC.